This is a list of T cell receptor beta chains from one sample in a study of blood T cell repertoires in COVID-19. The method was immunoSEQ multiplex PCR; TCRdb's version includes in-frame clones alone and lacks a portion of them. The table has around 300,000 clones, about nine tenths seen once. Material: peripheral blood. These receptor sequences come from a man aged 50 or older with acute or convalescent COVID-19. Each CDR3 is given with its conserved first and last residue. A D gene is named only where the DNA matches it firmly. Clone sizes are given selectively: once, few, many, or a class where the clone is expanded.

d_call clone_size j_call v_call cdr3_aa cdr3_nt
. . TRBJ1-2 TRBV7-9 CASSLDRDFYGYTF TGTGCCAGCAGCCTCGACAGAGACTTCTATGGCTACACCTTC
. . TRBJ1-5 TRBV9 CASSVSAGSFVSQHF TGTGCCAGCAGCGTAAGCGCCGGGTCGTTTGTGTCCCAGCATTTT
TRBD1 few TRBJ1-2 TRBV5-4 CASSLGQGAANYGYTF TGTGCCAGCAGCTTGGGTCAGGGGGCGGCTAACTATGGCTACACCTTC
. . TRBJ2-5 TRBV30 CAWSVTGGEETQYF TGTGCCTGGAGTGTAACAGGGGGGGAAGAGACCCAGTACTTC
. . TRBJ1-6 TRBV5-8 CASSAVTQSSYNSPLHF TGTGCCAGCAGCGCGGTAACCCAAAGCTCCTATAATTCACCCCTCCACTTT
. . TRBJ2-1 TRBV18 CASSRPPGISYNEQFF TGTGCCAGCTCACGCCCCCCAGGGATATCCTACAATGAGCAGTTCTTC
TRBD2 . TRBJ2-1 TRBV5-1 CASSLPPRGGAPNEQFF TGCGCCAGCAGCTTGCCCCCCCGCGGGGGGGCTCCCAATGAGCAGTTCTTC
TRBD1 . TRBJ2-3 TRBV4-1 CASSQTTGTSTDTQYF TGCGCCAGCAGCCAAACGACAGGGACCAGCACAGATACGCAGTATTTT
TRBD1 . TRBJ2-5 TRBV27 CASSLGGQEETQYF TGTGCCAGCAGTCTTGGCGGACAGGAAGAGACCCAGTACTTC
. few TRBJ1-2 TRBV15 CATSRDVDSSSLYGYTF TGTGCCACCAGCAGAGATGTGGACAGCTCCTCCCTTTATGGCTACACCTTC
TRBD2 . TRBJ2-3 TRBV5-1 CASSLASSGGQDTQYF TGCGCCAGCAGCTTGGCGTCTAGCGGGGGGCAGGATACGCAGTATTTT
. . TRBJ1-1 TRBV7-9 CASSPPRAGTEAFF TGTGCCAGCAGCCCCCCACGGGCAGGGACTGAAGCTTTCTTT
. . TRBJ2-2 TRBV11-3 CASRGRGTPTGELFF TGTGCCAGCAGGGGCAGGGGGACTCCCACCGGGGAGCTGTTTTTT
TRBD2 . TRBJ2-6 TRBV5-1 CASSLSGVVLTF TGCGCCAGCAGCTTGAGCGGGGTCGTCCTGACTTTC
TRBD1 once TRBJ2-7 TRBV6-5 CASSYSQGAILNEQYF TGTGCCAGCAGTTACTCCCAGGGGGCGATTTTAAACGAGCAGTACTTC
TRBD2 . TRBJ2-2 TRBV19 CASSTHSGVTGELFF TGTGCCAGTAGCACACACAGCGGGGTCACCGGGGAGCTGTTTTTT
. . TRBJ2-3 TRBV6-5 CASSYWTGLTDTQYF TGTGCCAGCAGTTACTGGACTGGTCTCACAGATACGCAGTATTTT
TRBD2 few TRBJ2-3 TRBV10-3 CAISELAGGTDTQYF TGTGCCATCAGTGAGTTAGCGGGGGGCACAGATACGCAGTATTTT
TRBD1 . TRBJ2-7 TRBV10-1 CASAGQGVYEQYF TGCGCCAGCGCGGGACAGGGGGTCTACGAGCAGTACTTC
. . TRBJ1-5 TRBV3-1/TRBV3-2 CASSQLGRGQPQHF TGTGCCAGCAGCCAACTGGGCAGGGGTCAGCCCCAGCATTTT
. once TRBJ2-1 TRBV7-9 CASSLENENEQFF TGTGCCAGCAGCTTAGAGAATGAGAATGAGCAGTTCTTC
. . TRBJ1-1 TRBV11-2 CASSLSEANTEAFF TGTGCCAGCAGCCTAAGCGAAGCCAACACTGAAGCTTTCTTT
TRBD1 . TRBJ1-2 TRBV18 CASFADRDYGYTF TGTGCCAGCTTCGCGGACAGGGACTATGGCTACACCTTC
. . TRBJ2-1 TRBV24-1 CATSDPGDFYNEQFF TGTGCCACCAGTGACCCGGGGGACTTCTACAATGAGCAGTTCTTC
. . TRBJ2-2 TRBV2 CASSGTGGAYTGELFF TGTGCCAGCAGTGGGACGGGCGGGGCGTACACCGGGGAGCTGTTTTTT
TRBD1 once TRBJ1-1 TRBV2 CASSLQGRNTEAFF TGTGCCAGCAGTTTACAGGGGAGGAACACTGAAGCTTTCTTT
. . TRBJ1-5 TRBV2 CASSEDRAQPQHF TGTGCCAGCAGTGAAGACAGGGCTCAGCCCCAGCATTTT
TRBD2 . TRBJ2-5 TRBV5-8 CASGGDGPETQYF TGTGCCAGCGGGGGGGACGGCCCAGAGACCCAGTACTTC
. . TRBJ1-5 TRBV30 CAWGSPSGGIGNQPQHF TGTGCCTGGGGCTCCCCCAGCGGGGGGATAGGCAATCAGCCCCAGCATTTT